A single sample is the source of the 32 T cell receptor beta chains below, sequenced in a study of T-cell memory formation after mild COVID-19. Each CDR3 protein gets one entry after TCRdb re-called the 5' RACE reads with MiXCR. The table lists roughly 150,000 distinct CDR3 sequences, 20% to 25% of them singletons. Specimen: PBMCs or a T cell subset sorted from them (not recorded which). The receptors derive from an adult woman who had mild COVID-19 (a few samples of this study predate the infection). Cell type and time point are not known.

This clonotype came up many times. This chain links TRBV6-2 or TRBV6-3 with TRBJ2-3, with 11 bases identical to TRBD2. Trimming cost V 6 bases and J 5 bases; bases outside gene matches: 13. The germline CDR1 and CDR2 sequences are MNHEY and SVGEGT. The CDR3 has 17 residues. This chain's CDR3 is CASSDTVAGGPGDTQYF. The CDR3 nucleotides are TGTGCCAGCAGCGACACCGTAGCGGGAGGGCCAGGAGATACGCAGTATTTT.

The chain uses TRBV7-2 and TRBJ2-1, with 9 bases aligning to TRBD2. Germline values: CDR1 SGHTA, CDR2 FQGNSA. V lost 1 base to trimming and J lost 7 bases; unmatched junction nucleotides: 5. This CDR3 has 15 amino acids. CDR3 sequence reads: CASSLVASGVNEQFF. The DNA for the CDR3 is TGTGCCAGCAGCTTAGTAGCTAGCGGGGTTAATGAGCAGTTCTTC. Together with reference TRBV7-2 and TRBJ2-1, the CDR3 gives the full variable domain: GAGVSQSPSNKVTEKGKDVELRCDPISGHTALYWYRQSLGQGLEFLIYFQGNSAPDKSGLPSDRFSAERTGGSVSTLTIQRTQQEDSAVYLCASSLVASGVNEQFFGPGTRLTVL.

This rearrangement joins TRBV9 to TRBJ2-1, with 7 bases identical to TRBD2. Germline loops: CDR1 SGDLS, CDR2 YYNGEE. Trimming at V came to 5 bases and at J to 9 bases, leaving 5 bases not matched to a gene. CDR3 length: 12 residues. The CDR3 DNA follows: TGTGCCAGCAGGGGAGGGGCTGGTGAGCAGTTCTTC. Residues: CASRGGAGEQFF.

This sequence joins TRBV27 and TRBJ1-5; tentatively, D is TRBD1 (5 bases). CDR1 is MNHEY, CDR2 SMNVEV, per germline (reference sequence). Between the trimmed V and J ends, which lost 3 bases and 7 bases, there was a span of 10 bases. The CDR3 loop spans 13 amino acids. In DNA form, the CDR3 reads TGTGCCAGCAGTTTTTATGGGGGGCAGCCCCAGCATTTT. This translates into CASSFYGGQPQHF.

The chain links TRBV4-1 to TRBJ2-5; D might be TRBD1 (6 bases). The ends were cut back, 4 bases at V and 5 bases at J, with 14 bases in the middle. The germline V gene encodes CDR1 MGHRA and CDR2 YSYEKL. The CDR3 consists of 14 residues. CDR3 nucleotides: TGCGCCAGCAGCCTACAGGGTTTCGGGGAGACCCAGTACTTC. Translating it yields CASSLQGFGETQYF.

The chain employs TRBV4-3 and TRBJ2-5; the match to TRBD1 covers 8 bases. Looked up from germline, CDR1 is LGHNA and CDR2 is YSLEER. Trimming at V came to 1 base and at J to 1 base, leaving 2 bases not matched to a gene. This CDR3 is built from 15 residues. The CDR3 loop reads CASSQGGTGQETQYF. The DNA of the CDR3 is TGCGCCAGCAGCCAAGGTGGGACAGGCCAAGAGACCCAGTACTTC.

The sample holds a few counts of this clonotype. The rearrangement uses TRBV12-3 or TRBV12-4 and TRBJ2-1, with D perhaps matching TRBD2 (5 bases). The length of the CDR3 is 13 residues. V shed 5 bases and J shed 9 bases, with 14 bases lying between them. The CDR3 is CASSQGSGTEQFF. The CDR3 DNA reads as TGTGCCAGCAGTCAAGGGAGCGGAACTGAGCAGTTCTTC.

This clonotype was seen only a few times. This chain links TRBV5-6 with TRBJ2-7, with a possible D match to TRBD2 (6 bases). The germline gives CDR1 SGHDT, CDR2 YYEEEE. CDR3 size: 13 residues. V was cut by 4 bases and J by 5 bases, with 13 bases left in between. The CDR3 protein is CASSLQGGDEQYF. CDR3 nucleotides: TGTGCCAGCAGCCTGCAGGGAGGCGACGAGCAGTACTTC.

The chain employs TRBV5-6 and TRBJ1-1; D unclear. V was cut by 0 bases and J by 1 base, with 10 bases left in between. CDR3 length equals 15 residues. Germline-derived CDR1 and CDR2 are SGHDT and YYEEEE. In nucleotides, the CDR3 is TGTGCCAGCAGCTTGGCTTCCCCAGCGAACACTGAAGCTTTCTTT. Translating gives CASSLASPANTEAFF.

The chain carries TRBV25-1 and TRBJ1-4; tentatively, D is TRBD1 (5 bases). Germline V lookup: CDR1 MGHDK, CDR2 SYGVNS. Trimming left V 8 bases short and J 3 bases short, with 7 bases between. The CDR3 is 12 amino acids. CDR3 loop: CASGAANEKLFF. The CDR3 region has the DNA TGTGCCAGCGGGGCAGCTAATGAAAAACTGTTTTTT. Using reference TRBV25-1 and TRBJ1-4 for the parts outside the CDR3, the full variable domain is EADIYQTPRYLVIGTGKKITLECSQTMGHDKMYWYQQDPGMELHLIHYSYGVNSTEKGDLSSESTVSRIRTEHFPLTLESARPSHTSQYLCASGAANEKLFFGSGTQLSVL.

The CDR3 nucleotides read TGTGCCAGCAGTGAATATTACGAGCAGTACTTC. Encoded protein: CASSEYYEQYF. The chain couples TRBV25-1 to TRBJ2-7; no clear D. The ends were cut back, 0 bases at V and 4 bases at J, with 1 base in the middle. CDR1 MGHDK and CDR2 SYGVNS come from the germline V gene. The CDR3 is made up of 11 amino acids.

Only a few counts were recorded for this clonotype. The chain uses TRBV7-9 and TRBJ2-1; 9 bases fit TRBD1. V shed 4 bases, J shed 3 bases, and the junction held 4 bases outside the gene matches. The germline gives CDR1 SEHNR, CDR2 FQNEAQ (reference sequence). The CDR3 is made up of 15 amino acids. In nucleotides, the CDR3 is TGTGCCAGCAGCTCGACAGGGGGGGTCTACAATGAGCAGTTCTTC. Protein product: CASSSTGGVYNEQFF.

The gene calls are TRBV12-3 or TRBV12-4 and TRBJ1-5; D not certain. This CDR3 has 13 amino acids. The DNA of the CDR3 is TGTGCAGACGGTACAGATAGCAATCAGCCCCAGCATTTT. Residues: CADGTDSNQPQHF.

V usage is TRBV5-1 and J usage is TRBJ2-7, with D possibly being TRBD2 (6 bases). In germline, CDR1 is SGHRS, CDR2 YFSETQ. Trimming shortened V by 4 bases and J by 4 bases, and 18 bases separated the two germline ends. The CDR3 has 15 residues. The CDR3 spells CASSVYRDLIYEQYF. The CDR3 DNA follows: TGCGCCAGCAGCGTCTACCGGGACTTGATATACGAGCAGTACTTC.

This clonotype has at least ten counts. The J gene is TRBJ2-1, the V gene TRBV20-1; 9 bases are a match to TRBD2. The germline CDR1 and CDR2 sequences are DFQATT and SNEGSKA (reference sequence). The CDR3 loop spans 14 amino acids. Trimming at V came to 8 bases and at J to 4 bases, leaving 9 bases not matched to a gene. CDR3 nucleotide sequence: TGCAGTTCCTCAAGCGGGAGGAGTTACAATGAGCAGTTCTTC. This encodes CSSSSGRSYNEQFF.

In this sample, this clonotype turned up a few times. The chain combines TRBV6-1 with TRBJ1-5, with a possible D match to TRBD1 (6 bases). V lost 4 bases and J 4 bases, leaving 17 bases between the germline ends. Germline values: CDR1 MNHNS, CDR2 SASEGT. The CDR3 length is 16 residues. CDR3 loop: CASSVTRTAVNQPQHF. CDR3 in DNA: TGTGCCAGCAGTGTAACTCGGACAGCGGTAAATCAGCCCCAGCATTTT.

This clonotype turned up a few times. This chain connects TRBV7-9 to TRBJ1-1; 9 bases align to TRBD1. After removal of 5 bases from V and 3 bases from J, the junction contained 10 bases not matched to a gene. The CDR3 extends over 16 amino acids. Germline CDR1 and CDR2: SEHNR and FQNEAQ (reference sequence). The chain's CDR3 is CASSAPDRGYYTEAFF. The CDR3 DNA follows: TGTGCCAGCAGCGCGCCGGACAGGGGATATTACACTGAAGCTTTCTTT.

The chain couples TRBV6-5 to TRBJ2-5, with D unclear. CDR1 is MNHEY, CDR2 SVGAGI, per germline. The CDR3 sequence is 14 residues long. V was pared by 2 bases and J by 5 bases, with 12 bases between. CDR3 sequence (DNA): TGTGCCAGCAGTTACGAGTTGGGTGGCGAGACCCAGTACTTC. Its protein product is CASSYELGGETQYF.

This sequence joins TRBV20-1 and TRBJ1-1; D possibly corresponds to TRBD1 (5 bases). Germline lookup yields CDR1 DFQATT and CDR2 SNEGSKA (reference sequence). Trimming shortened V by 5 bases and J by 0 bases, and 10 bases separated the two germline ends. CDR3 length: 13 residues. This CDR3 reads CSAPQDMNTEAFF. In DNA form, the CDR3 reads TGCAGTGCTCCACAGGACATGAACACTGAAGCTTTCTTT.

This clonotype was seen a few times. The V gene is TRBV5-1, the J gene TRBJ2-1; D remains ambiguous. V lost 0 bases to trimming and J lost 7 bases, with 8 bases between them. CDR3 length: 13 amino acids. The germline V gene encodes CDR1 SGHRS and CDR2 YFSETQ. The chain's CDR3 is CASSLDSPNEQFF. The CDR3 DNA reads TGCGCCAGCAGCTTGGACAGTCCTAATGAGCAGTTCTTC.

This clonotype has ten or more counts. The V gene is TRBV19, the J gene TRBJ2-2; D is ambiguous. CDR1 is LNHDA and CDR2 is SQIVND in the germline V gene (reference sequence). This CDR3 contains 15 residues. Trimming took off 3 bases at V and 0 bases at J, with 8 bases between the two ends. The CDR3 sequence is CASSIKTANTGELFF. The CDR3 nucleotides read TGTGCCAGTAGTATCAAAACAGCGAACACCGGGGAGCTGTTTTTT.

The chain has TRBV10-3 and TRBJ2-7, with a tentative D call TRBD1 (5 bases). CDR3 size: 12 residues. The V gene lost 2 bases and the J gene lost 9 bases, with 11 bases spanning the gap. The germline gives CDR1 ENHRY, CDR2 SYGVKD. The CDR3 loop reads CAISEGPRGQYF. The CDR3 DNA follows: TGTGCCATCAGTGAGGGGCCTAGGGGGCAGTACTTC.

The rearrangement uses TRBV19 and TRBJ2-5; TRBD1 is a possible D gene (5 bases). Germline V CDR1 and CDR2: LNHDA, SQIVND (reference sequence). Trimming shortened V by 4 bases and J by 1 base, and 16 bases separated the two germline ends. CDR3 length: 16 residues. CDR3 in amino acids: CASSTLTARSQETQYF. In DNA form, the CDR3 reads TGTGCCAGTAGTACCCTGACAGCCCGGTCCCAAGAGACCCAGTACTTC. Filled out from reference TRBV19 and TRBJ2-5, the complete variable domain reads DGGITQSPKYLFRKEGQNVTLSCEQNLNHDAMYWYRQDPGQGLRLIYYSQIVNDFQKGDIAEGYSVSREKKESFPLTVTSAQKNPTAFYLCASSTLTARSQETQYFGPGTRLLVL.

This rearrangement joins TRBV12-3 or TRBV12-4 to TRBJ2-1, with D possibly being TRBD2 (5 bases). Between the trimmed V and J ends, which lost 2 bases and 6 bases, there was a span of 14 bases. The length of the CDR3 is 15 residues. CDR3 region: CASSLIPGKGNEQFF. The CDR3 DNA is TGTGCCAGCAGTTTAATCCCCGGGAAAGGCAATGAGCAGTTCTTC.

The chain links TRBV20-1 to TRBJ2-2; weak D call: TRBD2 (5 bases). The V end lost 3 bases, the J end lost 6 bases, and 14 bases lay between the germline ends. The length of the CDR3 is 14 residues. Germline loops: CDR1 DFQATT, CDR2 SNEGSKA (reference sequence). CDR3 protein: CSASLALEAGELFF. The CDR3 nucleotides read TGCAGTGCTAGCCTAGCTTTGGAGGCCGGGGAGCTGTTTTTT.

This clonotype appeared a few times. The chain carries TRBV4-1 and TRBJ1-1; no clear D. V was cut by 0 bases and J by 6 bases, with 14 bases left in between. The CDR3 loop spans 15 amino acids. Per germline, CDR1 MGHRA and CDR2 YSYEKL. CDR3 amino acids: CASSQDRSRYAEAFF. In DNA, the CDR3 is TGCGCCAGCAGCCAAGATAGATCACGATACGCTGAAGCTTTCTTT.

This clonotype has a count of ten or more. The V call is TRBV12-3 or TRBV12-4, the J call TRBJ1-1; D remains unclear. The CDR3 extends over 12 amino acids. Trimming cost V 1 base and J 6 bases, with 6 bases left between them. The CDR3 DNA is TGTGCCAGCAGTTTAGGAGGACCTGAAGCTTTCTTT. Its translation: CASSLGGPEAFF.

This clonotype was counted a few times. Here the CDR3 DNA reads TGTGCCAGCAGCGGGGACAGGGATGAGAACACTGAAGCTTTCTTT. The encoded protein is CASSGDRDENTEAFF. The chain joins TRBV9 to TRBJ1-1; 9 nucleotides agree with TRBD1. The V and J ends lost 3 bases and 1 base, in that order; junction bases with no gene match: 4. Germline-derived CDR1 and CDR2 are SGDLS and YYNGEE. This CDR3 is built from 15 residues.

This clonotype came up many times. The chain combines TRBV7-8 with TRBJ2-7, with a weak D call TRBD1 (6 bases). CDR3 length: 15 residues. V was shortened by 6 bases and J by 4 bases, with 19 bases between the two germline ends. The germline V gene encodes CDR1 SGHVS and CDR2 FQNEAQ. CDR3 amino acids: CASRSAGVTFYEQYF. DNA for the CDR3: TGTGCCAGCAGATCCGCAGGGGTTACTTTTTACGAGCAGTACTTC.

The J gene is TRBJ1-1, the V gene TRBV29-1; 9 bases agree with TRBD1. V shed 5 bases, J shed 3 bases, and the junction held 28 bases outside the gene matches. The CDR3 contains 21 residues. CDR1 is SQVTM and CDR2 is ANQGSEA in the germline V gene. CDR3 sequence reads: CSVFGHVERTGGLSRDTEAFF. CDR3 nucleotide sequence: TGCAGCGTTTTCGGACACGTTGAGCGCACAGGGGGCTTAAGTCGGGACACTGAAGCTTTCTTT.

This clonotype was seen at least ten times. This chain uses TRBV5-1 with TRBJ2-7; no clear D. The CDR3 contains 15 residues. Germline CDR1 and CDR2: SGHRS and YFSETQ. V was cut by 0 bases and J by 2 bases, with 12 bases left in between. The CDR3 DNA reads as TGCGCCAGCAGCTTGGAGTCAGGCCCGACCTACGAGCAGTACTTC. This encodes CASSLESGPTYEQYF.

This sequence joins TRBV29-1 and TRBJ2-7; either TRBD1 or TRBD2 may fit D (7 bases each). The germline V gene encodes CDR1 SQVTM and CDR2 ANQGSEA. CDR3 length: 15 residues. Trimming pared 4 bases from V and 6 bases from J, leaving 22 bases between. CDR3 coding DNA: TGCAGCGTTGGCGGGGGACAGCTTTTATGGGGCGAGCAGTACTTC. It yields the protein CSVGGGQLLWGEQYF.